This TCR beta chain was sequenced in a study of cytomegalovirus exposure and HLA in healthy donors. With regard to this clone: The target antigen is unknown.

Healthy bone marrow donors made up the cohort. Germline assignment: CDR1 SGHNT and CDR2 YENEEA. V trimming: 4 bases; J trimming: 12 bases; junction bases outside the gene matches: 7. The CDR3 loop spans 14 amino acids. Study-level findings and limits: Fewer N-insertions than the 666-donor mean were reportedly shown by an Asian-associated ancestry cluster in a later analysis.

This PCR relied on a set of 60 Vbeta primers and 13 Jbeta primers. Measured with immunoSEQ multiplex PCR; TCRdb has only the in-frame clones, and not every one. The sample has fewer than 140,000 clones, 82% seen once. The sample taken for sequencing was PBMCs. The receptor comes from a middle-aged man in good health and CMV-seronegative. This chain joins TRBV11-3 and TRBJ2-2; 11 bases are a match to TRBD2. The CDR3 nucleotides are TGTGCCAGCAGCTCGGGACTAGCGGTAGGAAAGCTGTTTTTT. Encoded protein: CASSSGLAVGKLFF.